The TCR beta chain under discussion was sequenced for a study of T cell responses to AZD1222 COVID-19 vaccine. Study-wide background: It was second doses at about 4 or about 12 weeks that were pooled.

This table comes from immunoSEQ multiplex PCR, and its TCRdb copy is limited to in-frame clones, with some not included. The table records about 120,000 clones, about 88% of them present only once. This clone was seen once. From germline, CDR1 is SGHTA and CDR2 FQGTGA. V lost 1 base to trimming and J lost 9 bases, with 16 bases between them. The CDR3 covers 16 residues. The sequence derives from an adult in good health. The chain combines TRBV7-3 with TRBJ1-6; no firm D call. The sequences come from peripheral blood, collected on day 0 of AZD1222 vaccination. CDR3 sequence (DNA): TGTGCCAGCAGCTTAAATCCCCCCGGGAAAGGTTCACCCCTCCACTTT. It codes for CASSLNPPGKGSPLHF.